Given below is one T cell receptor beta chain in context. Its antigen specificity is not known. Nothing much larger sits one base from this clone, and base qualities are not available. The sample comes from a study of CD8 T cells in Susac syndrome (dated by TCRdb to about 2019). Context from the whole study: Repertoire sequencing was used to test whether CD8+ T cell activation and differentiation in Susac syndrome was antigen driven. CD8+ T cell repertoire clonality was compared between more than 9 healthy donors, roughly 14 Susac syndrome patients and roughly 15 multiple sclerosis patients. Broader findings and caveats from the paper: The TCR sequencing and HLA analysis was acknowledged to have included a relatively small number of individuals.

RNA was extracted using the RNeasy kit, and about 0.45 to 1 microgram was reverse transcribed with random hexamers. TCR beta CDR3 regions were amplified with the immunoSEQ multiplex PCR assay covering 54 Vbeta and 13 Jbeta segments. PCR amplification bias was corrected by using a synthetic template baseline for primer optimization and computational correction. As for the authors' bioinformatics: Only productive sequences were kept, with reads annotated to V, D and J genes according to IMGT and analyzed in immunoSEQ Analyzer. To calculate clonality, Shannon entropy was normalized by log2 of the number of productive unique sequences and then subtracted from one. Public and private clones were assessed among the 100 most prevalent clones of each patient and control. Clones were defined as Susac-specific if absent from the healthy and MS cohorts, from 900 to 1,300 published viral clones and from other ImmuneACCESS disease sequences. TCRdb handled the public reads itself, with Q25 trimming in fastp and clone calling in MiXCR, and kept productive beta chains. Every CDR3 protein is listed once, alongside the most common genes and DNA of its rows. The V and J calls and clone size are TCRdb's, not the authors'. In all, the sample holds about 180,000 distinct CDR3 sequences, and approximately 95% of those were seen once. The top ten clones comprise less than 0.2% of the sample.

According to the germline V gene, CDR1 reads MDHEN and CDR2 reads SYDVKM. CDR3 length: 10 amino acids, cysteine to phenylalanine. Just CDR3 DNA is preserved here, 30 bases in frame from base 1. V sheds 10 bases and J sheds 6 bases, leaving 10 bases between their ends. High-throughput TCR beta sequencing profiled peripheral blood CD8+ and CD4+ T cells from healthy donors, Susac syndrome patients and multiple sclerosis patients. Multiple sclerosis controls were treatment-naive patients with stable or active relapsing-remitting disease fulfilling revised McDonald criteria. Bulk CD8+ and CD4+ T cells were purified magnetically by negative isolation, whereas CD8+ TEMRA cells were enriched by FACS. Blood was collected in EDTA tubes and processed within 24 hours, with PBMCs isolated through density gradient centrifugation. PBMCs destined for TCR sequencing were cryopreserved in liquid nitrogen and later thawed in a 37 °C water bath. Purity of sorted or isolated CD4+, CD8+ and CD8+ TEMRA cells was at least 90%.

Recombination joined TRBV28 with TRBJ2-7; the D gene is unclear. The sequence was obtained from a human donor with multiple sclerosis. The sample was CD8+ T cells from PBMCs. The CDR3 amino acid sequence is: CATGAIEQYF. The nucleotide sequence reads TGTGCCACCGGCGCCATCGAGCAGTACTTC. Outside the CDR3, residues come from the reference TRBV28 and TRBJ2-7 proteins, so the full variable domain is: DVKVTQSSRYLVKRTGEKVFLECVQDMDHENMFWYRQDPGLGLRLIYFSYDVKMKEKGDIPEGYSVSREKKERFSLILESASTNQTSMYLCATGAIEQYFGPGTRLTVT.